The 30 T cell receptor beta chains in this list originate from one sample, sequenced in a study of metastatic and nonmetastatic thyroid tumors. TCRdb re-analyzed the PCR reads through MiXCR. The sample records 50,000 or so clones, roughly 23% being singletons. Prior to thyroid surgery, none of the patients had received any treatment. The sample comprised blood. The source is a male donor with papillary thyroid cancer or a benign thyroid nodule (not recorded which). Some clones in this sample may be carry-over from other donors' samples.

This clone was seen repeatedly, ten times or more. CDR3 sequence reads: CASSQEGTGFNEQFF. CDR3 coding DNA: TGTGCCAGCAGCCAGGAGGGGACAGGATTCAATGAGCAGTTCTTC. The chain couples TRBV2 to TRBJ2-1, with 8 bases identical to TRBD1. Germline trimming cut 6 bases from V and 6 bases from J; bases unmatched to any gene: 10. The V gene's germline CDR1 is SNHLY and CDR2 FYNNEI. The CDR3 length is 15 residues.

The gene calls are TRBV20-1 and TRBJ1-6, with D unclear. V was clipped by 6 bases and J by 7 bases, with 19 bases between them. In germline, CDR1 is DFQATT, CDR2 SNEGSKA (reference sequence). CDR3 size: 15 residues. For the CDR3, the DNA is TGCAGTGCCGAGAACTTGGACGGGTCAAATTCACCCCTCCACTTT. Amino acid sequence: CSAENLDGSNSPLHF.

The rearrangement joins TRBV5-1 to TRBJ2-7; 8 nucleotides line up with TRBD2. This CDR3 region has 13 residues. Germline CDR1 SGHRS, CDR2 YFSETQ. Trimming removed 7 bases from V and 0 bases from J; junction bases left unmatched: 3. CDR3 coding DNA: TGCGCCAGCGGAGGGACTAGCTCCTACGAGCAGTACTTC. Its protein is CASGGTSSYEQYF.

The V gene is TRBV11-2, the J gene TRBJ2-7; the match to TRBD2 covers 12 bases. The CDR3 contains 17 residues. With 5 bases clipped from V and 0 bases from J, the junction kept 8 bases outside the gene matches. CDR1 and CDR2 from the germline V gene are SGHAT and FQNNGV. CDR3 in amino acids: CASSPPGLAGSSYEQYF. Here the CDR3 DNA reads TGTGCCAGCAGCCCCCCTGGACTAGCGGGAAGCTCCTACGAGCAGTACTTC.

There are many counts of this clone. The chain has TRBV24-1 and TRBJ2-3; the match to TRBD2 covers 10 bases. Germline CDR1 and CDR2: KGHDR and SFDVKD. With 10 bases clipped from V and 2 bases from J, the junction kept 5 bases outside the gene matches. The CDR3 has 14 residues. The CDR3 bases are TGTGCCACTTCTAGCGGGAGCCCCACAGATACGCAGTATTTT. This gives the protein CATSSGSPTDTQYF.

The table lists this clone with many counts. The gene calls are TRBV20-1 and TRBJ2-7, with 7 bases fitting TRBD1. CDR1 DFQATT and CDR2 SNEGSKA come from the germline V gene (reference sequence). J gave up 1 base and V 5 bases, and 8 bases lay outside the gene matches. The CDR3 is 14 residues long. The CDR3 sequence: CSAFKPGQSYEQYF. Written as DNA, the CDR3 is TGCAGTGCTTTTAAACCGGGACAGTCCTACGAGCAGTACTTC.

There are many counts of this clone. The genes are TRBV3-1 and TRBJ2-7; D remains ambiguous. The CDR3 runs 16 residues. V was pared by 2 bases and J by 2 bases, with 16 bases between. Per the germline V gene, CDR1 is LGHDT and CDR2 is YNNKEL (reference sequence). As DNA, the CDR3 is TGTGCCAGCAGCCAAACCCAAGGGTCCCCGACCTACGAGCAGTACTTC. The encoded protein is CASSQTQGSPTYEQYF.

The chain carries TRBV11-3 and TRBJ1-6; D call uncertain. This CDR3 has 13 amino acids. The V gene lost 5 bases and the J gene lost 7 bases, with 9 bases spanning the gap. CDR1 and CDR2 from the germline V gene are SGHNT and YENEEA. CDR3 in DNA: TGTGCCAGCAGCGCCGACTGGAATTCACCCCTCCACTTT. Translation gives CASSADWNSPLHF.

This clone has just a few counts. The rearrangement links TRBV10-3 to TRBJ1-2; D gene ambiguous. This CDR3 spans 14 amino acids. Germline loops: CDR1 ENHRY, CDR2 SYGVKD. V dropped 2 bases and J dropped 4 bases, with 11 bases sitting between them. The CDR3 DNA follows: TGTGCCATCAGTGAGCCAAGGACCCCCTATGGCTACACCTTC. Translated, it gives CAISEPRTPYGYTF.

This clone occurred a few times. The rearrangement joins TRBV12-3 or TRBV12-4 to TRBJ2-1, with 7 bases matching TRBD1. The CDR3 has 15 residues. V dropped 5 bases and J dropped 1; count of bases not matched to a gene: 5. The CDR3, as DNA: TGTGCCAGCAGTACGAGACAGGGTTCCTACAATGAGCAGTTCTTC. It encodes CASSTRQGSYNEQFF.

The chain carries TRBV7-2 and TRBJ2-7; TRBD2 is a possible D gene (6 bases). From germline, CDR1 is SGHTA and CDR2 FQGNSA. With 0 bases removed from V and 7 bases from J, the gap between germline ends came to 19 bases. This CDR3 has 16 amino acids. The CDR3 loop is CASSLAGTRLRAEQYF. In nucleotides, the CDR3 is TGTGCCAGCAGCTTAGCCGGGACTCGCCTACGAGCGGAGCAGTACTTC.

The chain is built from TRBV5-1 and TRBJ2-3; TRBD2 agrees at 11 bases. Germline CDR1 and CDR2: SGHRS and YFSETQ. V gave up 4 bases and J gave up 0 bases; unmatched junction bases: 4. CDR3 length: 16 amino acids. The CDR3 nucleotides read TGCGCCAGCAGCCTTAGCGGGAGGGCTAGCACAGATACGCAGTATTTT. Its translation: CASSLSGRASTDTQYF.

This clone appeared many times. The CDR3 spells CATSDFRGANSYNEQFF. Here the CDR3 DNA reads TGTGCCACCAGTGATTTCCGGGGCGCTAACTCCTACAATGAGCAGTTCTTC. V usage is TRBV24-1 and J usage is TRBJ2-1; D is possibly TRBD1 or TRBD2 (5 bases each). V was shortened by 1 base and J by 0 bases, with 12 bases between the two germline ends. Looked up from germline, CDR1 is KGHDR and CDR2 is SFDVKD. This CDR3 has 17 residues.

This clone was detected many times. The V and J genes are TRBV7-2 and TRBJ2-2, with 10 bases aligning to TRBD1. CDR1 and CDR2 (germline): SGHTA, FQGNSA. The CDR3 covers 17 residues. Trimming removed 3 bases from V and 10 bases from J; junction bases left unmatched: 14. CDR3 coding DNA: TGTGCCAGCAGCTTCCGACAGGGGGCTTGGCAGGTGGAGGAGCTGTTTTTT. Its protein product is CASSFRQGAWQVEELFF.

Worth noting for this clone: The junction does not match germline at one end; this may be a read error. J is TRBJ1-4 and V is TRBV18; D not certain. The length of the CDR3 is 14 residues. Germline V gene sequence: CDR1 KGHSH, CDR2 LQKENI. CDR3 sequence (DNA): TGTGCCAGCCCACCCTTCCGTGGGGATGAAAAACTGTTTTTT. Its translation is CASPPFRGDEKLFF.

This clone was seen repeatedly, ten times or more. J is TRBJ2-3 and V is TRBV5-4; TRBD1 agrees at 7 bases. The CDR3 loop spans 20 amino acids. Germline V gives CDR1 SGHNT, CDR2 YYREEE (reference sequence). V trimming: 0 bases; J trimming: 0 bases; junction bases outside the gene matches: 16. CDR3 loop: CASSLGAPIDRVTSTDTQYF. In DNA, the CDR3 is TGTGCCAGCAGCTTGGGGGCCCCAATAGACAGGGTCACTAGCACAGATACGCAGTATTTT.

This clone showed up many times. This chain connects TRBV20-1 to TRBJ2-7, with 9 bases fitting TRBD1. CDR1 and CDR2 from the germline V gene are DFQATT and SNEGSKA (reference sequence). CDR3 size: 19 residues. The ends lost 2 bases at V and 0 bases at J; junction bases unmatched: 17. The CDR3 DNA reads TGCAGTGCTAGAAGTACCGGGACAGGGCCCCTATCAATCTCCTACGAGCAGTACTTC. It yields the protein CSARSTGTGPLSISYEQYF.

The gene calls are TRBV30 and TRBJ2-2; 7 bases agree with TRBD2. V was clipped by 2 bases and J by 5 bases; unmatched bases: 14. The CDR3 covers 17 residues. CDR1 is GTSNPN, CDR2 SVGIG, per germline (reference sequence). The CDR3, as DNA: TGTGCCTGGAGTTATACTTGGGGAGCGGGACGTACCGGGGAGCTGTTTTTT. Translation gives CAWSYTWGAGRTGELFF.

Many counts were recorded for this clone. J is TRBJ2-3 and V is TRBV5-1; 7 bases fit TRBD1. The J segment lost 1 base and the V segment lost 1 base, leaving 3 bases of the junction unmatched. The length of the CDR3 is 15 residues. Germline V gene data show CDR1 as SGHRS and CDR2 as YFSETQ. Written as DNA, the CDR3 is TGCGCCAGCAGCTTGATTACAGGGGGCACAGATACGCAGTATTTT. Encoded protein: CASSLITGGTDTQYF.

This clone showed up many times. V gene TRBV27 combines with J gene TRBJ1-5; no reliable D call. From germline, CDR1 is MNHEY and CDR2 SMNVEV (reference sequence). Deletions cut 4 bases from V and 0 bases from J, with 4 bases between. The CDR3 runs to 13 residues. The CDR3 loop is CASSSYSNQPQHF. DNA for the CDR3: TGTGCCAGCAGTTCGTATAGCAATCAGCCCCAGCATTTT.

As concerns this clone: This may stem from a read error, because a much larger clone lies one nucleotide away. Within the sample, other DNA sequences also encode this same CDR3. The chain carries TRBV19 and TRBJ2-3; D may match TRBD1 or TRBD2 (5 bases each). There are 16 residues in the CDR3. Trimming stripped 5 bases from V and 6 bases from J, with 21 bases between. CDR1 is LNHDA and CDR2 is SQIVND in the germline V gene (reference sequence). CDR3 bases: TGTGCCAGTAGTGACCCCCGTGGGGACCAACGGGATACGCAGTATTTT. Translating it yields CASSDPRGDQRDTQYF.

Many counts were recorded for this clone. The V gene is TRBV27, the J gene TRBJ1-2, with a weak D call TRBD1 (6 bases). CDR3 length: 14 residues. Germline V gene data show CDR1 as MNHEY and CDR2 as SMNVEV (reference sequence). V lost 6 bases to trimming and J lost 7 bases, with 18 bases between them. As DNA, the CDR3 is TGTGCCAGCAGCTTTAATGGGGGCTGGGGTGGCTACACCTTC. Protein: CASSFNGGWGGYTF.

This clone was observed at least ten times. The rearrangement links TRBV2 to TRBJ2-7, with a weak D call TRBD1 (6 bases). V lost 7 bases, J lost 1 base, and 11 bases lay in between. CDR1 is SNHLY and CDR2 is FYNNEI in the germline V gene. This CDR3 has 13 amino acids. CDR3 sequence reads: CASNRAVSYEQYF. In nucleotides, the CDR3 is TGTGCCAGCAACAGGGCAGTTTCCTACGAGCAGTACTTC.

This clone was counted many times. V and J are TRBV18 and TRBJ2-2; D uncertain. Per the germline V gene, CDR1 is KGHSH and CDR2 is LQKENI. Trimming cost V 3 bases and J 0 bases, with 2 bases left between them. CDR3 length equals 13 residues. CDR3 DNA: TGTGCCAGCTCACCCTCGAACACCGGGGAGCTGTTTTTT. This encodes CASSPSNTGELFF. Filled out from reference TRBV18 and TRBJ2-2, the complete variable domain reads NAGVMQNPRHLVRRRGQEARLRCSPMKGHSHVYWYRQLPEEGLKFMVYLQKENIIDESGMPKERFSAEFPKEGPSILRIQQVVRGDSAAYFCASSPSNTGELFFGEGSRLTVL.

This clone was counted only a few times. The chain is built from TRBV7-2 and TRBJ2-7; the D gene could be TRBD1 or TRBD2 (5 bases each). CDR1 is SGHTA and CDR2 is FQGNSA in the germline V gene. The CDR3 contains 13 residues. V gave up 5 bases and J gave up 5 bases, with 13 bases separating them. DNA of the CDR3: TGTGCCAGCAGCAGGCGAGTGGGGGACGAGCAGTACTTC. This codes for CASSRRVGDEQYF.

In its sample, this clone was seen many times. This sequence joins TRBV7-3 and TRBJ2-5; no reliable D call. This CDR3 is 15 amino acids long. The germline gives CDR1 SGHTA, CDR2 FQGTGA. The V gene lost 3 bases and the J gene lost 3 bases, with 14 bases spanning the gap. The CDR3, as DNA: TGTGCCAGCAGCTTGGGCCGGTCGAGAGAAGAGACCCAGTACTTC. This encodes CASSLGRSREETQYF.

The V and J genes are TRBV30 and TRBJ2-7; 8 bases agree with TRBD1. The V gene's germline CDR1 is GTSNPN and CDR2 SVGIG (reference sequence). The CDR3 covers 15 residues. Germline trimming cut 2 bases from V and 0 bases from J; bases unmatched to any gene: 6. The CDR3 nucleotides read TGTGCCTGGAGTACCCGACAGGGGATCTCCTACGAGCAGTACTTC. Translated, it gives CAWSTRQGISYEQYF.

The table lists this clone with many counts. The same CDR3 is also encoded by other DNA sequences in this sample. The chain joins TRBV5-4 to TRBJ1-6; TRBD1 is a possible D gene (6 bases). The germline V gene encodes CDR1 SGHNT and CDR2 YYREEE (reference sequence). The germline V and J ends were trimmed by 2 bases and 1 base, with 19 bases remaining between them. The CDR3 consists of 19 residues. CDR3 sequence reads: CASSFTPVGGSSYNSPLHF. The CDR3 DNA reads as TGTGCCAGCAGCTTCACCCCCGTAGGGGGTAGTTCCTATAATTCACCCCTCCACTTT.

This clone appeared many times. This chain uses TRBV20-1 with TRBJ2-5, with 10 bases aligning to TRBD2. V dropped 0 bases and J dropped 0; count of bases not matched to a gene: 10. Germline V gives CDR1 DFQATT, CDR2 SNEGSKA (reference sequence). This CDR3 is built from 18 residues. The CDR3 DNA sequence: TGCAGTGCTAGAGAGAGGACTAGCGGAGTATTGTACCAAGAGACCCAGTACTTC. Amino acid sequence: CSARERTSGVLYQETQYF.

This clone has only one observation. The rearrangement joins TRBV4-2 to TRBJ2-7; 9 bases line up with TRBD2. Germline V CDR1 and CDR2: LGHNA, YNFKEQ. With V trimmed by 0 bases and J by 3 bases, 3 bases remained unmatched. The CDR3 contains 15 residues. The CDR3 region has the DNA TGTGCCAGCAGCCAAGACCTAGCGGGGTACTACGAGCAGTACTTC. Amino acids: CASSQDLAGYYEQYF.